Listed below are T cell receptor beta chains from one sample, sequenced in a study of lymphopenia after photon versus proton radiotherapy. The method was immunoSEQ multiplex PCR; TCRdb's version includes in-frame clones alone and lacks a portion of them. The data hold more than 25,000 clones, with 85% to 90% observed a single time. Sample: peripheral blood, taken from a patient treated with photon-based radiotherapy. These receptors were taken from a woman aged 45 to 65 with pancreatic cancer. Each CDR3 is given with its conserved first and last residue. A D gene is named only where the DNA matches it firmly. Clone size is stated in some rows and not others, as once, few, many or a class when expanded.

>.|.|TRBJ2-7|TRBV9
CASSLTGNF
TGTGCCAGCAGCCTAACAGGGAACTTC
>.|.|TRBJ2-2|TRBV7-3
CASSLIVRGGPGELFF
TGTGCCAGCAGCTTAATCGTCCGGGGAGGCCCCGGGGAGCTGTTTTTT
>.|.|TRBJ2-7|TRBV19
CASSIEANRGYEQYF
TGTGCCAGTAGTATAGAGGCCAATAGGGGATACGAGCAGTACTTC
>TRBD1|.|TRBJ1-2|TRBV6-5
CASSIDRDVGGYTF
TGTGCCAGCAGCATCGACAGGGACGTGGGGGGCTACACCTTC
>.|.|TRBJ1-4|TRBV9
CASSSVGRFEEKLFF
TGTGCCAGCAGCTCAGTCGGACGTTTCGAGGAAAAACTGTTTTTT
>.|.|TRBJ2-2|TRBV19
CASSTETRNTGELFF
TGTGCCAGTAGTACAGAAACAAGGAACACCGGGGAGCTGTTTTTT
>.|.|TRBJ1-5|TRBV16
CASSSDTNNQPQHF
TGTGCCAGCAGTTCCGACACAAACAATCAGCCCCAGCATTTT
>.|.|TRBJ1-2|TRBV9
CASSLNTGNGYTF
TGTGCCAGCAGCCTTAACACGGGAAATGGCTACACCTTC
>TRBD1|.|TRBJ1-6|TRBV28
CASSTPRTGRNSPLHF
TGTGCCAGCAGTACCCCCAGGACAGGGAGGAATTCACCCCTCCACTTT
>.|.|TRBJ2-3|TRBV27
CASSPAASTDTQYF
TGTGCCAGCAGCCCCGCGGCTAGCACAGATACGCAGTATTTT
>.|.|TRBJ1-1|TRBV7-3
CASSPDPGGVTEAFF
TGTGCCAGCAGCCCGGACCCCGGGGGGGTCACTGAAGCTTTCTTT
>.|.|TRBJ2-7|TRBV7-9
CASSPVGQGANEQYF
TGTGCCAGCAGCCCGGTGGGGCAGGGTGCAAACGAGCAGTACTTC
>.|once|TRBJ2-2|TRBV9
CASSVRDFSRTGELFF
TGTGCCAGCAGCGTGCGGGACTTTTCGAGAACCGGGGAGCTGTTTTTT
>.|.|TRBJ2-1|TRBV18
CASSTRSGSYNEQFF
TGTGCCAGCTCCACGAGATCCGGCTCCTACAATGAGCAGTTCTTC
>.|.|TRBJ2-2|TRBV28
CASRHGAGGELFF
TGTGCCAGCAGACATGGGGCAGGCGGGGAGCTGTTTTTT
>TRBD1|.|TRBJ2-1|TRBV27
CASRPPGQPYNEQFF
TGTGCCAGCCGACCTCCGGGACAGCCCTACAATGAGCAGTTCTTC
>TRBD2|.|TRBJ2-3|TRBV9
CASSAPGTIGPDTQYF
TGTGCCAGCAGCGCTCCCGGGACTATCGGTCCAGATACGCAGTATTTT
>TRBD1|.|TRBJ1-2|TRBV7-2
CASSQGARYGYTF
TGTGCCAGCAGCCAGGGGGCCAGGTATGGCTACACCTTC
>TRBD1|.|TRBJ2-7|TRBV27
CASSAGTGSGYEQYF
TGTGCCAGCAGCGCCGGGACAGGGAGTGGGTACGAGCAGTACTTC
>TRBD1|.|TRBJ2-5|TRBV15
CATSRARQGVGETQYF
TGTGCCACCAGCAGAGCCAGACAGGGCGTTGGGGAGACCCAGTACTTC